This is a list of T cell receptor beta chains from one sample in a study of blood T cell repertoires in COVID-19. Clones were read by immunoSEQ multiplex PCR, and TCRdb kept only the in-frame ones, dropping some. The sample shows under 70,000 clones, 87% of them seen only once. Input material: peripheral blood. The receptor set was obtained from a woman aged 60 to 75 with COVID-19, enrolled during active disease. Each CDR3 is given with its conserved first and last residue. Each record gives: D gene, V gene, clone size, J gene, CDR3 protein, CDR3 DNA. The D gene is left open where the match is weak. Size is omitted from some rows. Given values are once, few, many or a class for expanded clones.

D gene: -
V gene: TRBV30
clone size: -
J gene: TRBJ1-5
CDR3 protein: CAWSTGGDDQPQHF
CDR3 DNA: TGTGCCTGGAGTACTGGGGGCGACGATCAGCCCCAGCATTTT

D gene: -
V gene: TRBV2
clone size: -
J gene: TRBJ2-5
CDR3 protein: CASSFGARQETQYF
CDR3 DNA: TGTGCCAGCAGCTTTGGGGCGAGACAAGAGACCCAGTACTTC

D gene: -
V gene: TRBV11-2
clone size: -
J gene: TRBJ1-1
CDR3 protein: CASSLGGNTEAFF
CDR3 DNA: TGTGCCAGCAGCTTGGGGGGGAACACTGAAGCTTTCTTT

D gene: TRBD1
V gene: TRBV28
clone size: -
J gene: TRBJ1-5
CDR3 protein: CASGYRGVRQPQHF
CDR3 DNA: TGTGCCAGCGGATACAGGGGAGTGCGGCAGCCCCAGCATTTT

D gene: -
V gene: TRBV15
clone size: -
J gene: TRBJ2-7
CDR3 protein: CATSRAGQYEQYF
CDR3 DNA: TGTGCCACCAGCAGGGCGGGACAGTACGAGCAGTACTTC

D gene: -
V gene: TRBV7-6
clone size: -
J gene: TRBJ2-1
CDR3 protein: CASSFGTGLWDEQFF
CDR3 DNA: TGTGCCAGCAGCTTCGGGACTGGACTTTGGGATGAGCAGTTCTTC

D gene: -
V gene: TRBV7-2
clone size: -
J gene: TRBJ1-5
CDR3 protein: CASSFGGNQPQHF
CDR3 DNA: TGTGCCAGCAGCTTCGGGGGGAATCAGCCCCAGCATTTT

D gene: TRBD1
V gene: TRBV2
clone size: -
J gene: TRBJ2-1
CDR3 protein: CASSDRGPYNEQFF
CDR3 DNA: TGTGCCAGCAGTGATAGGGGGCCCTACAATGAGCAGTTCTTC

D gene: -
V gene: TRBV5-1
clone size: -
J gene: TRBJ2-1
CDR3 protein: CASSLAAGLASRYNEQFF
CDR3 DNA: TGCGCCAGCAGCTTGGCCGCGGGTTTAGCTAGCCGCTACAATGAGCAGTTCTTC

D gene: TRBD1
V gene: TRBV27
clone size: once
J gene: TRBJ1-2
CDR3 protein: CASSLKGAVGYTF
CDR3 DNA: TGTGCCAGCAGTTTAAAGGGGGCGGTCGGCTACACCTTC

D gene: TRBD1
V gene: TRBV6-5
clone size: -
J gene: TRBJ1-2
CDR3 protein: CASGGQGGSYGYTF
CDR3 DNA: TGTGCCAGCGGAGGACAGGGTGGTAGCTATGGCTACACCTTC

D gene: TRBD2
V gene: TRBV3-1/TRBV3-2
clone size: -
J gene: TRBJ2-1
CDR3 protein: CASSHGLAGGSNEQFF
CDR3 DNA: TGTGCCAGCAGCCATGGACTAGCGGGAGGATCAAATGAGCAGTTCTTC

D gene: TRBD2
V gene: TRBV7-8
clone size: -
J gene: TRBJ2-3
CDR3 protein: CASSSLAGTSTDTQYF
CDR3 DNA: TGTGCCAGCAGCTCCCTAGCGGGGACGAGCACAGATACGCAGTATTTT

D gene: -
V gene: TRBV5-1
clone size: -
J gene: TRBJ1-4
CDR3 protein: CASSTQGWEKLFF
CDR3 DNA: TGCGCCAGCAGCACACAGGGTTGGGAAAAACTGTTTTTT

D gene: TRBD2
V gene: TRBV5-4
clone size: -
J gene: TRBJ2-5
CDR3 protein: CASSLGAGAGETQYF
CDR3 DNA: TGTGCCAGCAGCTTAGGAGCGGGAGCAGGGGAGACCCAGTACTTC

D gene: -
V gene: TRBV9
clone size: -
J gene: TRBJ1-1
CDR3 protein: CASSPLVHGSTEAFF
CDR3 DNA: TGTGCCAGCAGCCCGTTGGTTCACGGGAGCACTGAAGCTTTCTTT

D gene: -
V gene: TRBV6-1
clone size: -
J gene: TRBJ2-4
CDR3 protein: CASSAIAAIAKNIQYF
CDR3 DNA: TGTGCCAGCAGTGCTATAGCGGCCATAGCCAAAAACATTCAGTACTTC

D gene: TRBD2
V gene: TRBV4-1
clone size: -
J gene: TRBJ2-7
CDR3 protein: CASSRISGTSGYEQYF
CDR3 DNA: TGCGCCAGCAGCCGAATTAGCGGGACCAGCGGCTACGAGCAGTACTTC

D gene: -
V gene: TRBV27
clone size: -
J gene: TRBJ1-5
CDR3 protein: CASKNGDSNQPQHF
CDR3 DNA: TGTGCCAGCAAAAACGGGGATAGCAATCAGCCCCAGCATTTT

D gene: -
V gene: TRBV18
clone size: -
J gene: TRBJ2-7
CDR3 protein: CASSPPLAYEQYF
CDR3 DNA: TGTGCCAGCTCACCACCGCTAGCGTACGAGCAGTACTTC

D gene: -
V gene: TRBV11-3
clone size: once
J gene: TRBJ1-1
CDR3 protein: CASSSQGSNTEAFF
CDR3 DNA: TGTGCCAGCAGCTCGCAGGGGAGTAACACTGAAGCTTTCTTT

D gene: TRBD2
V gene: TRBV24-1
clone size: -
J gene: TRBJ2-2
CDR3 protein: CATSDRGLAIDTGELFF
CDR3 DNA: TGTGCCACCAGTGATAGGGGACTAGCGATCGACACCGGGGAGCTGTTTTTT

D gene: -
V gene: TRBV7-2
clone size: -
J gene: TRBJ1-2
CDR3 protein: CASSFKTGANYGYTF
CDR3 DNA: TGTGCCAGCAGCTTTAAGACAGGAGCTAACTATGGCTACACCTTC

D gene: -
V gene: TRBV27
clone size: -
J gene: TRBJ1-6
CDR3 protein: CASSKTGWGDSPLHF
CDR3 DNA: TGTGCCAGCAGTAAAACAGGGTGGGGTGATTCACCCCTCCACTTT

D gene: TRBD2
V gene: TRBV5-1
clone size: few
J gene: TRBJ2-7
CDR3 protein: CASSNSGRANEQYF
CDR3 DNA: TGCGCCAGCAGCAATAGCGGGAGGGCCAACGAGCAGTACTTC

D gene: TRBD1
V gene: TRBV5-1
clone size: -
J gene: TRBJ2-7
CDR3 protein: CASSQSVTGTTRRYEQYF
CDR3 DNA: TGCGCCAGCAGTCAATCCGTGACAGGGACCACTAGGAGGTACGAGCAGTACTTC

D gene: -
V gene: TRBV5-5
clone size: -
J gene: TRBJ1-1
CDR3 protein: CASRPILPQGKGVTEAFF
CDR3 DNA: TGTGCCAGCAGACCTATATTACCGCAGGGGAAGGGGGTCACTGAAGCTTTCTTT

D gene: -
V gene: TRBV7-2
clone size: -
J gene: TRBJ1-3
CDR3 protein: CASSRGVTGNTIYF
CDR3 DNA: TGTGCCAGCAGCCGGGGAGTCACTGGAAACACCATATATTTT

D gene: TRBD1
V gene: TRBV19
clone size: -
J gene: TRBJ2-1
CDR3 protein: CASSFRDSNEQFF
CDR3 DNA: TGTGCCAGTAGTTTTCGGGACAGCAATGAGCAGTTCTTC

D gene: -
V gene: TRBV11-2
clone size: -
J gene: TRBJ2-7
CDR3 protein: CASSLRRDRGSVEQYF
CDR3 DNA: TGTGCCAGCAGCTTAAGGCGGGACCGTGGGAGCGTTGAGCAGTACTTC

D gene: -
V gene: TRBV18
clone size: once
J gene: TRBJ1-1
CDR3 protein: CASSSTWNTEAFF
CDR3 DNA: TGTGCCAGCTCATCCACATGGAACACTGAAGCTTTCTTT

D gene: TRBD1
V gene: TRBV6-5
clone size: -
J gene: TRBJ1-6
CDR3 protein: CASRGGQINSPLHF
CDR3 DNA: TGTGCCAGCAGGGGGGGACAGATTAATTCACCCCTCCACTTT

D gene: -
V gene: TRBV10-3
clone size: large
J gene: TRBJ2-2
CDR3 protein: CATYTGELFF
CDR3 DNA: TGTGCCACCTACACCGGGGAGCTGTTTTTT

D gene: -
V gene: TRBV5-6
clone size: -
J gene: TRBJ1-1
CDR3 protein: CASSPLWGVGTEAFF
CDR3 DNA: TGTGCCAGCAGCCCATTGTGGGGGGTTGGGACTGAAGCTTTCTTT

D gene: -
V gene: TRBV11-2
clone size: -
J gene: TRBJ2-7
CDR3 protein: CASSLPYEQYF
CDR3 DNA: TGTGCCAGCAGCCTCCCCTACGAGCAGTACTTC

D gene: -
V gene: TRBV6-2/TRBV6-3
clone size: -
J gene: TRBJ2-1
CDR3 protein: CASSRGTPSYNEQFF
CDR3 DNA: TGTGCCAGCAGTCGGGGGACCCCCTCCTACAATGAGCAGTTCTTC

D gene: -
V gene: TRBV6-6
clone size: -
J gene: TRBJ1-5
CDR3 protein: CASSYRGGDQPQHF
CDR3 DNA: TGTGCCAGCAGTTATAGGGGTGGCGATCAGCCCCAGCATTTT

D gene: -
V gene: TRBV11-3
clone size: -
J gene: TRBJ1-2
CDR3 protein: CASSLTRRDGYAF
CDR3 DNA: TGTGCCAGCAGCCTAACGAGACGGGATGGCTACGCCTTC

D gene: -
V gene: TRBV19
clone size: -
J gene: TRBJ2-7
CDR3 protein: CASSIDRGRYEQYF
CDR3 DNA: TGTGCCAGTAGTATAGATCGAGGCAGATACGAGCAGTACTTC

D gene: TRBD2
V gene: TRBV28
clone size: -
J gene: TRBJ2-1
CDR3 protein: CASSLFQRELDEQFF
CDR3 DNA: TGTGCCAGCAGTTTATTCCAGCGGGAGCTAGATGAGCAGTTCTTC

D gene: TRBD1
V gene: TRBV7-8
clone size: -
J gene: TRBJ1-1
CDR3 protein: CASSLETIGTANTEAFF
CDR3 DNA: TGTGCCAGCAGCTTAGAAACCATCGGGACAGCCAACACTGAAGCTTTCTTT

D gene: -
V gene: TRBV19
clone size: -
J gene: TRBJ1-1
CDR3 protein: CASRPLKGMTTEAFF
CDR3 DNA: TGTGCCAGCAGACCCCTGAAGGGGATGACCACTGAAGCTTTCTTT

D gene: -
V gene: TRBV7-6
clone size: -
J gene: TRBJ1-1
CDR3 protein: CASSSSDGTEAFF
CDR3 DNA: TGTGCCAGCAGCTCCTCAGATGGCACTGAAGCTTTCTTT

D gene: TRBD1
V gene: TRBV19
clone size: -
J gene: TRBJ1-2
CDR3 protein: CASSTTQGVYGYTF
CDR3 DNA: TGTGCCAGTAGTACAACTCAGGGGGTCTATGGCTACACCTTC

D gene: -
V gene: TRBV14
clone size: -
J gene: TRBJ2-2
CDR3 protein: CASSQELVGTGELFF
CDR3 DNA: TGTGCCAGCAGCCAAGAACTAGTCGGCACCGGGGAGCTGTTTTTT

D gene: TRBD1
V gene: TRBV9
clone size: once
J gene: TRBJ1-4
CDR3 protein: CASTLFRTGGSRGFFF
CDR3 DNA: TGTGCCAGCACGCTGTTCAGGACAGGGGGCTCAAGAGGATTTTTTTTT

D gene: -
V gene: TRBV21-1
clone size: -
J gene: TRBJ1-5
CDR3 protein: CASSTNDRRGNQPQHF
CDR3 DNA: TGTGCCAGCAGCACCAACGACAGAAGGGGCAATCAGCCCCAGCATTTT

D gene: -
V gene: TRBV5-6
clone size: once
J gene: TRBJ2-7
CDR3 protein: CASSLVQGEIYEQYF
CDR3 DNA: TGTGCCAGCAGCTTGGTGCAAGGGGAAATCTACGAGCAGTACTTC